The 18 T cell receptor beta chains presented below share a single source sample, sequenced in a study of OX40 agonist ivuxolimab in advanced cancers. The table came from immunoSEQ multiplex PCR; TCRdb's copy has only in-frame clones and leaves some out. The sample contains tens of thousands of clones, 84% of which appear only once. Sequences were derived from CD4+ or CD8+ T cells sorted from blood, sampled in a trial of the OX40 agonist ivuxolimab. The receptors derive from an adult with an advanced solid tumor such as melanoma, head and neck, liver or kidney cancer.

The V call is TRBV29-1, the J call TRBJ2-3; 9 positions match TRBD1. The V gene's germline CDR1 is SQVTM and CDR2 ANQGSEA. J was trimmed by 5 bases and V by 4 bases; bases with no gene match: 4. The CDR3 has 13 residues. CDR3 sequence (DNA): TGCAGCGTTGCGGACAGGGGTGTAGATACGCAGTATTTT. Its protein product is CSVADRGVDTQYF.

This chain joins TRBV6-4 and TRBJ2-3; 10 nucleotides line up with TRBD2. Germline V gene sequence: CDR1 MRHNA, CDR2 SNTAGT. The CDR3 extends over 15 amino acids. V lost 2 bases, J lost 2 bases, and 1 base stayed unmatched. The CDR3 DNA is TGTGCCAGCAGTGACAGCGGGGGGGCCACAGATACGCAGTATTTT. It codes for CASSDSGGATDTQYF.

The chain links TRBV19 to TRBJ2-1; TRBD2 agrees at 11 bases. Germline assignment: CDR1 LNHDA and CDR2 SQIVND (reference sequence). The CDR3 sequence is 17 residues long. V trimming: 8 bases; J trimming: 6 bases; junction bases outside the gene matches: 15. The CDR3 coding sequence is TGTGCCAGTGAGGGGAGGCGACTAGCGGGATGGGTCAATGAGCAGTTCTTC. Protein: CASEGRRLAGWVNEQFF.

The chain links TRBV29-1 to TRBJ2-3; D remains ambiguous. Trimming left V 6 bases short and J 0 bases short, with 10 bases between. Per germline, CDR1 SQVTM and CDR2 ANQGSEA. The CDR3 spans 13 residues. CDR3 residues: CSVPVPSTDTQYF. The CDR3, as DNA: TGCAGCGTCCCCGTGCCCAGCACAGATACGCAGTATTTT.

The chain has TRBV28 and TRBJ2-7; TRBD1 aligns across 8 bases. V lost 8 bases and J lost 5; bases outside the gene matches: 11. The CDR3 loop spans 14 amino acids. CDR1 MDHEN and CDR2 SYDVKM come from the germline V gene. CDR3 sequence (DNA): TGTGCCAGCGGGTCCGGACAGGGTAGAGACGAGCAGTACTTC. The encoded protein is CASGSGQGRDEQYF.

The chain combines TRBV4-1 with TRBJ1-5, with D perhaps matching TRBD1 (6 bases). In germline, CDR1 is MGHRA, CDR2 YSYEKL. The germline V and J ends were trimmed by 4 bases and 3 bases, with 10 bases remaining between them. CDR3 length equals 14 residues. The CDR3 loop reads CASSPGGNNQPQHF. The CDR3 DNA is TGCGCCAGCAGCCCGGGGGGCAACAATCAGCCCCAGCATTTT.

The V call is TRBV2, the J call TRBJ2-7, with 7 bases matching TRBD1. CDR1 and CDR2 (germline): SNHLY, FYNNEI. V shed 6 bases and J 1 base; nucleotides not matched to a gene: 3. CDR3 length: 13 residues. Written as DNA, the CDR3 is TGTGCCAGCAGCAGGGACAGATCCTACGAGCAGTACTTC. Protein: CASSRDRSYEQYF.

This chain joins TRBV6-5 and TRBJ1-6; possible D gene TRBD1, 5 bases. V lost 1 base, J lost 2 bases, and 9 bases lay in between. This CDR3 spans 16 amino acids. The germline CDR1 and CDR2 sequences are MNHEY and SVGAGI. CDR3 sequence: CASSYYGAPYNSPLHF. CDR3 coding DNA: TGTGCCAGCAGTTACTACGGGGCTCCCTATAATTCACCCCTCCACTTT.

J is TRBJ2-3 and V is TRBV7-9, with 9 bases that match TRBD2. V lost 6 bases to trimming and J lost 1 base; unmatched junction nucleotides: 5. The germline gives CDR1 SEHNR, CDR2 FQNEAQ (reference sequence). This CDR3 is 15 amino acids long. CDR3 amino acids: CASSSGGGGTDTQYF. The CDR3 coding sequence is TGTGCCAGCAGTTCCGGCGGGGGGGGCACAGATACGCAGTATTTT.

The chain couples TRBV30 to TRBJ1-1; D might be TRBD1 (5 bases). V was pared by 3 bases and J by 3 bases, with 20 bases between. Germline CDR1 is GTSNPN and CDR2 is SVGIG (reference sequence). The CDR3 is 16 residues long. For the CDR3, the DNA is TGTGCCTGGAGGCCGTCAACGGGGCCCGAGGACACTGAAGCTTTCTTT. Translation: CAWRPSTGPEDTEAFF.

The chain employs TRBV27 and TRBJ2-7; D might be TRBD2 (5 bases). The length of the CDR3 is 16 residues. CDR1 is MNHEY, CDR2 SMNVEV, per germline (reference sequence). Trimming left V 8 bases short and J 2 bases short, with 22 bases between. The CDR3 is CASGSSRTVPAYEQYF. In DNA, the CDR3 is TGTGCCAGCGGTTCCTCCCGGACTGTCCCAGCCTACGAGCAGTACTTC.

This clone has only one observation. This chain uses TRBV5-1 with TRBJ1-2, with 8 bases identical to TRBD1. The CDR3 has 16 amino acids. The V gene's germline CDR1 is SGHRS and CDR2 YFSETQ. The V and J ends lost 4 bases and 0 bases, in that order; junction bases with no gene match: 8. CDR3 sequence reads: CASSLRTGPANYGYTF. CDR3 DNA: TGCGCCAGCAGCCTACGGACAGGGCCAGCTAACTATGGCTACACCTTC.

This chain uses TRBV11-2 with TRBJ2-5; no reliable D call. The germline V gene has CDR1 SGHAT and CDR2 FQNNGV. Trimming pared 5 bases from V and 6 bases from J, leaving 16 bases between. The CDR3 has 14 amino acids. CDR3 coding DNA: TGTGCCAGCAGCAACCCTTTAACGAGGAAGACCCAGTACTTC. Translated, it gives CASSNPLTRKTQYF. Based on the CDR3 plus reference TRBV11-2 and TRBJ2-5, the full variable domain is EAGVAQSPRYKIIEKRQSVAFWCNPISGHATLYWYQQILGQGPKLLIQFQNNGVVDDSQLPKDRFSAERLKGVDSTLKIQPAKLEDSAVYLCASSNPLTRKTQYFGPGTRLLVL.

The genes are TRBV7-9 and TRBJ2-5; D is uncertain. Germline CDR1 is SEHNR and CDR2 is FQNEAQ (reference sequence). The V gene lost 5 bases and the J gene lost 5 bases, with 15 bases spanning the gap. This CDR3 comprises 14 residues. The CDR3 coding sequence is TGTGCCAGCAGCGCCTCAGTGGGTCGGGAGACCCAGTACTTC. Protein sequence: CASSASVGRETQYF.

The chain couples TRBV7-6 to TRBJ1-1; 7 bases align to TRBD1. The V segment lost 5 bases and the J segment 2 bases; nucleotides outside the gene matches: 5. Per germline, CDR1 SGHVS and CDR2 FNYEAQ. This CDR3 spans 14 amino acids. The CDR3 nucleotides are TGTGCCAGCAGCAAATGGGACAGCAACACTGAAGCTTTCTTT. This encodes CASSKWDSNTEAFF.

V usage is TRBV6-5 and J usage is TRBJ2-1; D might be TRBD1 or TRBD2, each matching 5 bases. Trimming took off 5 bases at V and 2 bases at J, with 13 bases between the two ends. The CDR3 is 15 residues long. Germline-derived CDR1 and CDR2 are MNHEY and SVGAGI. The CDR3 region is CASSPGTETYNEQFF. The CDR3 DNA reads TGTGCCAGCAGTCCGGGGACGGAAACCTACAATGAGCAGTTCTTC.

V gene TRBV6-4 combines with J gene TRBJ1-2; 7 nucleotides agree with TRBD1. This CDR3 has 15 amino acids. The germline gives CDR1 MRHNA, CDR2 SNTAGT. V shed 2 bases and J 7 bases; nucleotides not matched to a gene: 10. The CDR3, as DNA: TGTGCCAGCAGTGACGGAAACAGGGGAACGGGTGGCTACACCTTC. Amino acids: CASSDGNRGTGGYTF.

V gene TRBV7-9 combines with J gene TRBJ2-7; 7 bases agree with TRBD1. From germline, CDR1 is SEHNR and CDR2 FQNEAQ (reference sequence). The V segment lost 5 bases and the J segment 5 bases; nucleotides outside the gene matches: 9. This CDR3 contains 14 residues. For the CDR3, the DNA is TGTGCCAGCAGCGACTCCGGGACAGCAGACGAGCAGTACTTC. This sequence encodes CASSDSGTADEQYF.